This record concerns one T cell receptor (beta chain) sequence. Its antigen is not identified. These data are taken from a study of CD8 T cells in Susac syndrome. Study results and limitations: The number of individuals included in the study's TCR sequencing and HLA analysis was acknowledged as relatively small.

With random hexamers, 0.5 to 1 ug RNA was reverse transcribed. MiXCR, applied by TCRdb to the immunoSEQ multiplex PCR reads, yields one record per CDR3 protein. The data hold approximately 190,000 distinct CDR3 sequences, with around 95% observed a single time. The germline CDR1 and CDR2 sequences are SGHRS and YFSETQ. V dropped 0 bases and J dropped 6; count of bases not matched to a gene: 6. This CDR3 spans 15 amino acids. V is TRBV5-1 and J is TRBJ2-1; TRBD2 matches at 7 bases. The sequence was obtained from a human donor with Susac syndrome. The sample taken for sequencing was CD4+ T cells from PBMCs. The CDR3 sequence is CASSLASGTSNEQFF. The CDR3 region has the DNA TGCGCCAGCAGCTTGGCGAGCGGGACTTCCAATGAGCAGTTCTTC.